This TCR beta chain stems from a study of Ad26.COV2.S vaccination and SARS-CoV-2 variants. Turning to the study itself: Enrolled in COV1001, the donor was in the Ad26.COV2.S trial arm, which received the vaccine.

TCRdb's table, derived via immunoSEQ multiplex PCR, lists solely in-frame clones and lacks some. The sample shows 300,000 to 400,000 clones, under 90% of them seen only once. The CDR3 covers 14 residues. V was clipped by 4 bases and J by 0 bases, with 8 bases between them. The germline V gene has CDR1 SGDLS and CDR2 YYNGEE. Sample treatment: roughly 19 received Ad26.COV2.S at low or high dose, single or two shots; 5 received placebo; per-sample allocation not given. Specimens were obtained on day 63 following the first vaccine or placebo injection. An adult donor aged 18-55 years was enrolled in Boston.

Sequencing was performed on peripheral blood, taken in a trial of Ad26.COV2.S vaccine versus placebo. The source is a person between 18 and 65 years old who received the Ad26.COV2.S COVID-19 vaccine or a placebo. The J gene is TRBJ1-3, the V gene TRBV9; D is ambiguous. In nucleotides, the CDR3 is TGTGCCAGCAGCCTGGTGGCCTCTGGAAACACCATATATTTT. Translated, it gives CASSLVASGNTIYF.